This T cell receptor (beta chain) was profiled in a study of blood T cells in healthy people across ages (dated by TCRdb to between 2014 and 2017). Regarding the research as a whole: In model experiments, template switching captured about one uniquely barcoded TCR beta cDNA molecule for every two T cells. Using deep sequencing normalized with unique cDNA molecular identifiers, the study measured how TCR beta repertoire diversity changes with age. The donors were split into four age groups: young (average approximately 16 years), middle-aged (around 37), aged (more than 55) and long-lived (roughly 80). To avoid experimental bias, donors of different ages were randomly spread across the sequencing lanes. Two additional independent replicas of 1 million unique cDNA reads from the same blood draw were analyzed for two donors (one aged 18 to 29 and one aged 80 or older). Results the study describes overall, beyond this receptor: There was a strong correlation between observed TCR beta diversity and the percentage of naive T cells measured by flow cytometry. Observed TCR beta diversity per million T cells fell roughly linearly with age, and a significant reduction was already apparent by age around 44. The long-lived group showed more naive CD4+ T cells, fewer expanded clones and increased TCR diversity than the aged group, suggesting age selection. Bulk unsorted PBMC profiling prevented conclusive comparison of naive and antigen-experienced compartments. Because donor CMV infection status was unknown, age-related changes in expanded clonotypes were potentially confounded. Total diversity estimates from one million sequenced T cells were considered lower bounds and underestimates.

Details on this clonotype: No antigen is known for it. Base qualities are not provided; no much larger clone lies one nucleotide away.

To prepare the library, 5' RACE was applied. Sequenced using an Illumina HiSeq 2500. A second PCR of 7 to 11 cycles was performed with a sample-barcoded 5' primer and a J-beta primer mix. A unique molecular identifier was introduced onto each TCR beta cDNA molecule by a template-switch 5' adaptor carrying 12 random nucleotides. Each sample yielded at least 2.5 million CDR3-containing paired-end reads. First-strand cDNA synthesis was performed from all RNA using the Mint cDNA synthesis kit, with priming by a TRBC-specific oligonucleotide. Following uracil-DNA glycosylase treatment, all cDNA underwent a first 18-cycle PCR with the universal primers M1SS and BC2_uni_R. As for the authors' bioinformatics: For normalization, 1 million high-quality reads, each with a distinct molecular identifier, were randomly selected from each sample. Reads sharing molecular identifiers were discarded rather than binned into consensus sequences. CDR3 identification, clonotype clustering and error correction used MiTCR with a Q25 quality threshold and the strictest error-elimination algorithm. A nonparametric unseen species model with Euler transformation was used to estimate a lower bound on total TCR beta diversity. TCRdb redid the processing of the public reads, applying fastp at Q25 and MiXCR, and retained in-frame beta chains. Each record represents a unique CDR3 protein, reported with the most common genes and DNA among its rows. The V and J calls shown here were made by TCRdb, not taken from the authors' results. In this sample the table shows over 1,300,000 distinct CDR3 sequences, 55% to 75% of which occur a single time. Over 5% of the sample is taken by the ten largest.

Donors were 39 systemically healthy Caucasian individuals from Russia aged roughly 6 to 90 years. Each donor gave 9 to 10 milliliters of peripheral blood, collected into EDTA-treated Vacutainer tubes. Ficoll-Paque density-gradient centrifugation was used to isolate PBMCs, with at least 6.5 million per sample. Total RNA, at least 5.5 micrograms per sample, was extracted from PBMCs with Trizol reagent. For every donor, an aliquot of PBMCs went through flow cytometry to measure the percentages of naive CD45RAhigh/CD27high T cells. The specimen sequenced was blood. The origin of this receptor is a man aged 18 to 29 in good health.

The DNA sequence is TGCGCCAGCAGCTTGGTGTTCCGGGGGAACACTGAAGCTTTCTTT. Translated, this is CASSLVFRGNTEAFF. The chain joins TRBV5-1 to TRBJ1-1; confidence is insufficient to name the D gene. Looking up the germline V gene yields CDR1 SGHRS and CDR2 YFSETQ. V and J lose 0 bases and 1 base, and a span of 10 bases separates them. The CDR3 runs 15 residues from the cysteine to the phenylalanine. Only the CDR3 part of the read is kept: 45 bases, read in frame from the first base.